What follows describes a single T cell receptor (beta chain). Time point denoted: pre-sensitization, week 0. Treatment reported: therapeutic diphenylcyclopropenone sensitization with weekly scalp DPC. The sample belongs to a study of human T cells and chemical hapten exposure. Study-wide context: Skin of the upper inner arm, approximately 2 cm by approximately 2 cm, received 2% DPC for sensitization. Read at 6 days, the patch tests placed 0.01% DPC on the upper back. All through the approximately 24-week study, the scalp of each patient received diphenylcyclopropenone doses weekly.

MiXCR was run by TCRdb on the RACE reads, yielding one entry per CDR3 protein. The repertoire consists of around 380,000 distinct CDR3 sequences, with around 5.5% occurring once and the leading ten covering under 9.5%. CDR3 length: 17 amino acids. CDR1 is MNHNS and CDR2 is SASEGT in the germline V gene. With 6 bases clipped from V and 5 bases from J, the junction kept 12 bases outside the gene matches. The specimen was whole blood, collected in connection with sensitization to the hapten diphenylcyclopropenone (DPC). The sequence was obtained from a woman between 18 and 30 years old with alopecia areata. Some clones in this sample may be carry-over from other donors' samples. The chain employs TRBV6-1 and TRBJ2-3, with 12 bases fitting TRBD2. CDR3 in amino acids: CASRTLAGGEAEDTQYF. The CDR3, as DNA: TGTGCCAGCAGGACCCTAGCGGGGGGGGAGGCGGAAGATACGCAGTATTTT.